Listed below are T cell receptor beta chains from one sample, sequenced in a study of shared clonotypes between healthy human individuals. Sequencing used immunoSEQ multiplex PCR; TCRdb keeps in-frame clones, though not all of them. The data contain fewer than 850,000 clones, roughly 87% of them singletons. Specimen: memory CD8+ T cells from PBMCs. These receptors were obtained from a man aged 18-30 years in good health. Some clones in this sample may be carry-over from other donors' samples. Both conserved end residues are part of each CDR3. The D gene is left open where the match is weak. Part of the rows lack a size; the others show once, few, many or a class for expanded clones.

clone size: .; V gene: TRBV27; D gene: TRBD1; J gene: TRBJ1-1; CDR3 DNA: TGTGCCAGCAGAGGACAGGGGGGCGAAGCTTTCTTT; CDR3 protein: CASRGQGGEAFF
clone size: .; V gene: TRBV28; D gene: TRBD1; J gene: TRBJ1-2; CDR3 DNA: TGTGCCAGCAGTCCAGGACAGGGTAACTATGGCTACACCTTC; CDR3 protein: CASSPGQGNYGYTF
clone size: .; V gene: TRBV28; D gene: .; J gene: TRBJ2-7; CDR3 DNA: TGTGCCAGCAGTTTGCCTGGCCTCTCCTACGAGCAGTACTTC; CDR3 protein: CASSLPGLSYEQYF
clone size: once; V gene: TRBV6-5; D gene: .; J gene: TRBJ2-7; CDR3 DNA: TGTGCCAGCAGTCTCGATAGACACGAGCAGTACTTC; CDR3 protein: CASSLDRHEQYF
clone size: .; V gene: TRBV21-1; D gene: .; J gene: TRBJ2-7; CDR3 DNA: TGTGCCAGCAGCAAAGAGGGGGACAGGGCGTCCTACGAGCAGTACTTC; CDR3 protein: CASSKEGDRASYEQYF
clone size: .; V gene: TRBV4-3; D gene: TRBD1; J gene: TRBJ1-5; CDR3 DNA: TGCGCCAGCAGCCAAGATACTCGAGGGACAGGGGCTAATCAGCCCCAGCATTTT; CDR3 protein: CASSQDTRGTGANQPQHF
clone size: .; V gene: TRBV19; D gene: .; J gene: TRBJ2-7; CDR3 DNA: TGTGCCAGTAGCCCGATCGAGGGGACCTCAGGGGAGCAGTACTTC; CDR3 protein: CASSPIEGTSGEQYF
clone size: .; V gene: TRBV4-1; D gene: .; J gene: TRBJ1-5; CDR3 DNA: TGCGCCAGCAGCCAAGGAGGACAGCCCCAGCATTTT; CDR3 protein: CASSQGGQPQHF
clone size: .; V gene: TRBV27; D gene: .; J gene: TRBJ1-5; CDR3 DNA: TGTGCCAGCAGTTCCGTGGGAACTACCAATCAGCCCCAGCATTTT; CDR3 protein: CASSSVGTTNQPQHF
clone size: .; V gene: TRBV5-8; D gene: TRBD2; J gene: TRBJ2-2; CDR3 DNA: TGTGCCAGCAGTCGAGGACTAGCGTCGTCCGAGGAGCTGTTTTTT; CDR3 protein: CASSRGLASSEELFF
clone size: few; V gene: TRBV25-1; D gene: .; J gene: TRBJ1-2; CDR3 DNA: TGTGCCAGCAGTGGGCCCTGGATTTATGGCTACACCTTC; CDR3 protein: CASSGPWIYGYTF
clone size: once; V gene: TRBV9; D gene: .; J gene: TRBJ2-2; CDR3 DNA: TGTGCCAGCAGCGTAGATGGCAGGGCGACCGGGGAGCTGTTTTTT; CDR3 protein: CASSVDGRATGELFF